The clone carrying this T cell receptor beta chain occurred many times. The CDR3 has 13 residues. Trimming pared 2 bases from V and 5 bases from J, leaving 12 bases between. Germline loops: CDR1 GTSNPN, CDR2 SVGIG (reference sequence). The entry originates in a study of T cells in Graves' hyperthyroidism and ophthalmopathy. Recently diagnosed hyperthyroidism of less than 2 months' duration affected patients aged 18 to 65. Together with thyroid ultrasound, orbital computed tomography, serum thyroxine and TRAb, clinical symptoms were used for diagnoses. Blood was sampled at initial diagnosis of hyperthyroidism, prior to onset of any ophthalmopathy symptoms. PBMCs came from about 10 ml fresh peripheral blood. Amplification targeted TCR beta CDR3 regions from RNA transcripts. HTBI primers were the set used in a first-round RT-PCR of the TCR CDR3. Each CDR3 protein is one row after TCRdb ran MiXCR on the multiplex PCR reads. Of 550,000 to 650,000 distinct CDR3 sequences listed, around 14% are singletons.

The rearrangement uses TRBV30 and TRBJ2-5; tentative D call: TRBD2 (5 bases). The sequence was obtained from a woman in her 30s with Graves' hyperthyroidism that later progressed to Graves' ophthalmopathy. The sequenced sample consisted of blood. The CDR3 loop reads CAWSPGMVETQYF. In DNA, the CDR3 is TGTGCCTGGAGTCCGGGAATGGTGGAGACCCAGTACTTC.